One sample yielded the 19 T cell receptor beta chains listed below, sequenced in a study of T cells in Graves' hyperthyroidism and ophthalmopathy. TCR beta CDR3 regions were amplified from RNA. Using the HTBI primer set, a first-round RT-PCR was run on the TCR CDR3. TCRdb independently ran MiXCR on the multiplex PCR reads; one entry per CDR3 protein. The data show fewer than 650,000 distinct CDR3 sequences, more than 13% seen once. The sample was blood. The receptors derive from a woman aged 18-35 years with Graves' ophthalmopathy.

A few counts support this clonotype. CDR3 loop: CASSLVAGATGELFF. For the CDR3, the DNA is TGTGCCAGCAGTTTAGTAGCGGGAGCCACCGGGGAGCTGTTTTTT. This chain connects TRBV12-3 or TRBV12-4 to TRBJ2-2; 9 positions match TRBD2. The ends lost 1 base at V and 4 bases at J; junction bases unmatched: 1. The CDR3 length is 15 residues.

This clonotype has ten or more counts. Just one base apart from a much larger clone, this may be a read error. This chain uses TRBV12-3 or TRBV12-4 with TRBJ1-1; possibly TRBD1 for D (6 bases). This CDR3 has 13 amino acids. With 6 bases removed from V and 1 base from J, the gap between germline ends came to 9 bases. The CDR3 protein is CASRSDRNTEAFF. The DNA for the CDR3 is TGTGCCAGCAGATCGGACAGGAACACTGAAGCTTTCTTT.

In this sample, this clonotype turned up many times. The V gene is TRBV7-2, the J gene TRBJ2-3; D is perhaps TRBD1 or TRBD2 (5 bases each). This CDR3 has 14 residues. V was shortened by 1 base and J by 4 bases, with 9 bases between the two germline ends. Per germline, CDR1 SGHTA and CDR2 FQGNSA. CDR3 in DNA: TGTGCCAGCAGCTTAGGAGGGGCCGCAGATACGCAGTATTTT. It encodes CASSLGGAADTQYF.

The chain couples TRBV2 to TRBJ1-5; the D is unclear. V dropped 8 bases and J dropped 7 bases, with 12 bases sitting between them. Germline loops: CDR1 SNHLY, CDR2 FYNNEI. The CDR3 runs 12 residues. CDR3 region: CASGRERQPQHF. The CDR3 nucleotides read TGTGCCAGCGGGAGGGAGCGGCAGCCCCAGCATTTT.

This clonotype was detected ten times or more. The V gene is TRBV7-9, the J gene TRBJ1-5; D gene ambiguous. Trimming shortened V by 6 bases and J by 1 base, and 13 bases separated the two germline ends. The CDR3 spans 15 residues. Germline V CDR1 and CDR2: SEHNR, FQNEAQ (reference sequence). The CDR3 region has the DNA TGTGCCAGCAGTTCCCCCCTGGGGAGCAATCAGCCCCAGCATTTT. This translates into CASSSPLGSNQPQHF. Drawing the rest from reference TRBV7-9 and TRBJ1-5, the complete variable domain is DTGVSQNPRHKITKRGQNVTFRCDPISEHNRLYWYRQTLGQGPEFLTYFQNEAQLEKSRLLSDRFSAERPKGSFSTLEIQRTEQGDSAMYLCASSSPLGSNQPQHFGDGTRLSIL.

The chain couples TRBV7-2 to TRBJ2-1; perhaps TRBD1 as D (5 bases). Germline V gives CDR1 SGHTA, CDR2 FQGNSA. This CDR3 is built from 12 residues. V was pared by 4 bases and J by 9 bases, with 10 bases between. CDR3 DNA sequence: TGTGCCAGCAGCTCAGACAGTGGTGAGCAGTTCTTC. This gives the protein CASSSDSGEQFF.

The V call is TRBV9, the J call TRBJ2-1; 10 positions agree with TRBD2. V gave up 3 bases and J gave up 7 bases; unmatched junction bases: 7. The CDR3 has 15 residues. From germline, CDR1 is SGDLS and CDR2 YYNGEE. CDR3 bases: TGTGCCAGCAGCGCCTCTAGCGGGAGTCTTAATGAGCAGTTCTTC. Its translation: CASSASSGSLNEQFF. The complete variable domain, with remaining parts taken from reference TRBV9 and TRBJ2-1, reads DSGVTQTPKHLITATGQRVTLRCSPRSGDLSVYWYQQSLDQGLQFLIQYYNGEERAKGNILERFSAQQFPDLHSELNLSSLELGDSALYFCASSASSGSLNEQFFGPGTRLTVL.

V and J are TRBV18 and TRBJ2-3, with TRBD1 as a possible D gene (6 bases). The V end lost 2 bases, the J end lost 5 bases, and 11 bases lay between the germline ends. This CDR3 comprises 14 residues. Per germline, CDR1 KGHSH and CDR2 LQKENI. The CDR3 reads CASSPEQGGDTQYF. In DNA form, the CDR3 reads TGTGCCAGCTCACCAGAACAGGGTGGAGATACGCAGTATTTT. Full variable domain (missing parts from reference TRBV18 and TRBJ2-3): NAGVMQNPRHLVRRRGQEARLRCSPMKGHSHVYWYRQLPEEGLKFMVYLQKENIIDESGMPKERFSAEFPKEGPSILRIQQVVRGDSAAYFCASSPEQGGDTQYFGPGTRLTVL.

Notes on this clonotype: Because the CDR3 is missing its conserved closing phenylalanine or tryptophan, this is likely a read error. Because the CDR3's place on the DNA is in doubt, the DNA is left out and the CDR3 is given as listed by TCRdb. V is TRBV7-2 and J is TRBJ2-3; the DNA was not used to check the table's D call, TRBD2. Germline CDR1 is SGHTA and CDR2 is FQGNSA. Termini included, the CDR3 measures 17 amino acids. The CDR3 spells CASSLAASRGGTDTQYL.

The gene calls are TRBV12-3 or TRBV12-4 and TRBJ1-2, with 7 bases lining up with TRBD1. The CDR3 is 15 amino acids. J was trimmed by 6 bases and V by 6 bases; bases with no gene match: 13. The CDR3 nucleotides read TGTGCCAGCAGCGGGGGAGGGGGCGCGTCGAATGGCTACACCTTC. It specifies CASSGGGGASNGYTF.

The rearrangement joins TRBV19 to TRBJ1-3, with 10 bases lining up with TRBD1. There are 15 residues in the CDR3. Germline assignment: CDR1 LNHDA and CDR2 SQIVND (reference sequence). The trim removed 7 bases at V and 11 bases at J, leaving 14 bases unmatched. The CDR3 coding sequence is TGTGCCAGTACCCCGGGGGGACAGGGGATCGAGGCCATATATTTT. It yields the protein CASTPGGQGIEAIYF.

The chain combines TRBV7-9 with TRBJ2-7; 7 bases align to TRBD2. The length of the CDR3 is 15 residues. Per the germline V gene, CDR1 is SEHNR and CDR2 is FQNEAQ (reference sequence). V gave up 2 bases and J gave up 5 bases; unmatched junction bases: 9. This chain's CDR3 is CASSLTAGVGDEQYF. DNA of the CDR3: TGTGCCAGCAGCTTAACCGCGGGAGTGGGTGACGAGCAGTACTTC.

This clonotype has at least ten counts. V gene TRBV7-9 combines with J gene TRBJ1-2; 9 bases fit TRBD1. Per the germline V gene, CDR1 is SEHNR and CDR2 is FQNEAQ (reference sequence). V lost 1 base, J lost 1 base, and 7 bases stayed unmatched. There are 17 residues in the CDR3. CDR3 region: CASSLVTGGAFNYGYTF. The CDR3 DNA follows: TGTGCCAGCAGCTTAGTCACAGGGGGCGCTTTTAACTATGGCTACACCTTC.

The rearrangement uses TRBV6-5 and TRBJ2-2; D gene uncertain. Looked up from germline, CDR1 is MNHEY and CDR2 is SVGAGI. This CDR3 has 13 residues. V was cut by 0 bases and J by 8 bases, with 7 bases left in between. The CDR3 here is CASSYSNPGELFF. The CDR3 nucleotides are TGTGCCAGCAGTTACTCGAACCCGGGGGAGCTGTTTTTT.

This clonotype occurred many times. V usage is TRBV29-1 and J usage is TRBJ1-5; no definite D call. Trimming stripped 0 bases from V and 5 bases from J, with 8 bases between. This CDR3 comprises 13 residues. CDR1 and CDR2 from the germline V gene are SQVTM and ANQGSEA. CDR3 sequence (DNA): TGCAGCGTTGAAGATGGTCGGGATCAGCCCCAGCATTTT. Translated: CSVEDGRDQPQHF.

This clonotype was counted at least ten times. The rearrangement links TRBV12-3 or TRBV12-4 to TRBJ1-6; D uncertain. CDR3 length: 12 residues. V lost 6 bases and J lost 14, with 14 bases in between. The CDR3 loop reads CASRTYPGALHF. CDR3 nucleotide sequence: TGTGCCAGCAGAACATATCCGGGAGCCCTCCACTTT.

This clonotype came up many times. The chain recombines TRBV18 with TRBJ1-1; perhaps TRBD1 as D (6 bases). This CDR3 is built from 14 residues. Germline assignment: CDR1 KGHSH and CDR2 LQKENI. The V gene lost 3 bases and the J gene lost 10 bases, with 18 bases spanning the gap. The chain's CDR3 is CASSPIRGEGGAFF. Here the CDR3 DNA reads TGTGCCAGCTCACCCATAAGGGGCGAAGGGGGAGCTTTCTTT.

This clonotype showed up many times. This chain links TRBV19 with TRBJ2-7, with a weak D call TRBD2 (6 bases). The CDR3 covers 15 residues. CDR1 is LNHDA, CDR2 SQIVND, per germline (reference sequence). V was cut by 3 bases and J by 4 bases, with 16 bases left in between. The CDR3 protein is CASSIFREKKYEQYF. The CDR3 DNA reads TGTGCCAGTAGTATCTTTCGGGAGAAGAAATACGAGCAGTACTTC.

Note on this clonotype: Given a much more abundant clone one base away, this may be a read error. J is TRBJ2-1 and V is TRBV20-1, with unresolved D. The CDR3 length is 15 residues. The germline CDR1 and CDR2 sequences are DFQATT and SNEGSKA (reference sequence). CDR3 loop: CSALKLRVDSNVQFF. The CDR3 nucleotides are TGCAGTGCTCTTAAACTCCGAGTGGATAGCAATGTGCAGTTCTTC.